One and the same sample provided the 17 T cell receptor beta chains below, sequenced in a study of blood T cells in healthy people across ages. It was with a sample-barcoded 5' primer and a J-beta primer mix that a second PCR of roughly 7 to 11 cycles was run. TCRdb recomputed calls from the 5' RACE reads with MiXCR, one row per CDR3 protein. Counted here are some 1,500,000 distinct CDR3 sequences, roughly two fifths occurring once; the ten biggest clones make up around 4%. The specimen sequenced was blood. Source of these receptors: a woman between 18 and 29 years old in good health.

This clonotype was seen ten or more times. This chain uses TRBV29-1 with TRBJ2-1, with D perhaps TRBD2 (6 bases). Per germline, CDR1 SQVTM and CDR2 ANQGSEA. This CDR3 region has 13 residues. V gave up 4 bases and J gave up 1 base, with 8 bases separating them. Here the CDR3 DNA reads TGCAGCGTTGTAGCGGAATCCTACAATGAGCAGTTCTTC. It encodes CSVVAESYNEQFF.

This clonotype came up a few times. CDR3 protein: CASSLAPSWSDEQFF. As DNA, the CDR3 is TGTGCCAGCAGCTTAGCACCGTCCTGGTCGGATGAGCAGTTCTTC. V usage is TRBV11-3 and J usage is TRBJ2-1; D remains ambiguous. Deletions cut 1 base from V and 8 bases from J, with 15 bases between. This CDR3 has 15 amino acids. Germline-derived CDR1 and CDR2 are SGHNT and YENEEA.

This clonotype has just a few counts. This chain connects TRBV3-1 to TRBJ2-3; 7 nucleotides line up with TRBD2. Germline CDR1 and CDR2: LGHDT and YNNKEL (reference sequence). The length of the CDR3 is 15 residues. V lost 2 bases to trimming and J lost 1 base; unmatched junction nucleotides: 3. The CDR3, as DNA: TGTGCCAGCAGCCAATATCTAGCGGGCACAGATACGCAGTATTTT. Translation: CASSQYLAGTDTQYF.

The rearrangement joins TRBV5-1 to TRBJ2-7; 10 nucleotides match TRBD2. The V segment lost 4 bases and the J segment 7 bases; nucleotides outside the gene matches: 17. The CDR3 is 17 amino acids. The V gene's germline CDR1 is SGHRS and CDR2 YFSETQ. The CDR3 loop is CASSHRTSSGGRNEQYF. CDR3 in DNA: TGCGCCAGCAGCCACCGAACCTCTAGCGGGGGTCGGAATGAGCAGTACTTC.

The rearrangement joins TRBV20-1 to TRBJ1-2; unclear D gene. Germline assignment: CDR1 DFQATT and CDR2 SNEGSKA (reference sequence). Trimming took off 6 bases at V and 4 bases at J, with 12 bases between the two ends. This CDR3 region has 12 residues. CDR3 loop: CSAQSTAYGYTF. Written as DNA, the CDR3 is TGCAGTGCCCAATCAACGGCCTATGGCTACACCTTC.

This clonotype was picked up a small number of times. The chain uses TRBV6-5 and TRBJ2-1; D not certain. Germline CDR1 is MNHEY and CDR2 is SVGAGI. The ends were cut back, 6 bases at V and 0 bases at J, with 15 bases in the middle. The CDR3 loop spans 16 amino acids. The CDR3, as DNA: TGTGCCAGCAGAGACCCTGGTTTAGACTCCTACAATGAGCAGTTCTTC. Translated, it gives CASRDPGLDSYNEQFF.

This sequence joins TRBV20-1 and TRBJ2-1, with D perhaps being TRBD1 or TRBD2 (5 bases each). Trimming pared 0 bases from V and 2 bases from J, leaving 20 bases between. CDR1 and CDR2 (germline): DFQATT, SNEGSKA (reference sequence). CDR3 length: 18 amino acids. The CDR3 sequence: CSAREEVGRLGAYNEQFF. The CDR3 DNA is TGCAGTGCTAGAGAGGAGGTGGGTCGGCTAGGGGCCTACAATGAGCAGTTCTTC.

This clonotype was recorded a few times. V gene TRBV27 combines with J gene TRBJ2-7, with D possibly matching TRBD2 (6 bases). The CDR3 consists of 13 residues. V gave up 3 bases and J gave up 7 bases, with 13 bases separating them. Per the germline V gene, CDR1 is MNHEY and CDR2 is SMNVEV (reference sequence). The CDR3 region is CASSFDFRGEQYF. The CDR3 coding sequence is TGTGCCAGCAGTTTTGATTTCCGGGGGGAGCAGTACTTC.

This clonotype has more than one count but fewer than ten. The chain uses TRBV20-1 and TRBJ2-7, with a weak D call TRBD1 (5 bases). The CDR3 is 13 amino acids. V lost 0 bases, J lost 2 bases, and 8 bases lay in between. Per germline, CDR1 DFQATT and CDR2 SNEGSKA (reference sequence). The CDR3 DNA reads TGCAGTGCTAGAGAGGACACCCCCTACGAGCAGTACTTC. The encoded protein is CSAREDTPYEQYF.

This clonotype was observed a handful of times. The CDR3 nucleotides are TGTGCCAGCAGCCGCCTCCGTGGGGCTCAAGAGACCCAGTACTTC. Amino acid sequence: CASSRLRGAQETQYF. The gene calls are TRBV7-9 and TRBJ2-5; D possibly corresponds to TRBD1 (5 bases). CDR3 length: 15 residues. Germline V gene lookup returns CDR1 SEHNR and CDR2 FQNEAQ (reference sequence). The V gene lost 5 bases and the J gene lost 2 bases, with 15 bases spanning the gap.

V usage is TRBV21-1 and J usage is TRBJ1-2. TRBV21-1 is termed a pseudogene. This CDR3 comprises 16 residues. CDR3 bases: TGTGCCAGCAGCAAAGGATCCTCGGGGGCTAACTATGGCTACACCTTC. Amino acids: CASSKGSSGANYGYTF.

The rearrangement uses TRBV12-3 or TRBV12-4 and TRBJ2-3; 13 bases match TRBD2. The CDR3 extends over 14 amino acids. J gave up 6 bases and V 6 bases, and 3 bases lay outside the gene matches. CDR3 nucleotides: TGTGCCAGCAGGGAGACTAGCGGGAGGGATACGCAGTATTTT. It specifies CASRETSGRDTQYF.

The V gene is TRBV21-1, the J gene TRBJ2-5. The end of the DNA fits TRBJ2-7 better, so the J call may be wrong. TRBV21-1 is an annotated pseudogene. This CDR3 contains 10 residues. CDR3 sequence: CASSIFEQYF. The CDR3 nucleotides are TGTGCCAGCAGCATTTTCGAGCAGTACTTC.

V usage is TRBV20-1 and J usage is TRBJ2-1; D gene ambiguous. Germline lookup yields CDR1 DFQATT and CDR2 SNEGSKA (reference sequence). The CDR3 sequence is 15 residues long. V lost 3 bases to trimming and J lost 0 bases, with 12 bases between them. The CDR3, as DNA: TGCAGTGCTAGGAGGCAGTGGGGCTCCTACAATGAGCAGTTCTTC. It yields the protein CSARRQWGSYNEQFF.

The chain carries TRBV7-2 and TRBJ2-3; D gene uncertain. V was trimmed by 10 bases and J by 6 bases, leaving 14 bases between them. Germline lookup yields CDR1 SGHTA and CDR2 FQGNSA. The CDR3 length is 12 residues. The CDR3 nucleotides read TGTGCCACCCACTCCGGAGTGGATACGCAGTATTTT. It encodes CATHSGVDTQYF.

The chain recombines TRBV27 with TRBJ1-1; no clear D gene. Trimming removed 3 bases from V and 5 bases from J, with 13 bases in between. The CDR3 contains 14 residues. The germline CDR1 and CDR2 sequences are MNHEY and SMNVEV (reference sequence). The CDR3 region has the DNA TGTGCCAGCAGTTTCCGGGATGTAGGGACTGAAGCTTTCTTT. This encodes CASSFRDVGTEAFF.

The chain has TRBV7-9 and TRBJ2-1, with TRBD1 as a possible D gene (6 bases). CDR3 length: 16 residues. Germline V CDR1 and CDR2: SEHNR, FQNEAQ (reference sequence). V lost 1 base, J lost 0 bases, and 10 bases lay in between. The CDR3 bases are TGTGCCAGCAGCTTAGTAGTAGGGGGCTCCTACAATGAGCAGTTCTTC. It encodes CASSLVVGGSYNEQFF.